The T cell receptor (beta chain) under discussion was sequenced for a study of blood T cell repertoires in COVID-19 (dated by TCRdb to the early 2020s). In the study overall: Collaborator samples came from the United States, Italy and Spain and covered acute and convalescent phases of COVID-19. Subjects who had been exposed to COVID-19, were actively infected with it, or had recovered from it provided the deeply sampled blood TCRbeta repertoires that made up the dataset. Nearly every sample came with metadata listing a de-identified subject ID, COVID-19 status, age in years and sex. Samples were obtained from the ongoing ImmuneRACE study (first 160 participants) and from over a thousand subjects provided by 6 global collaborators. HLA class I and class II types, where available, came from metadata supplied by the sample provider rather than from assay-based typing. The repertoires were released in a freely available public database meant as a resource for research on the immune response to SARS-CoV-2. The material from the prospective study consisted of cDNA or gDNA derived from T cells, B-cell-depleted T cells, or PBMCs. What the work shows at the level of the full study, not this receptor alone: The amount of clinical and demographic metadata varied by source and participant and was provided uncurated.

TCRbeta CDR3 regions were amplified from genomic DNA by means of the immunoSEQ Assay, a bias-controlled multiplex PCR. The original methods were these. Nucleated cell counts per sample were estimated from amplification of reference gene primers within the assay. To quantify the absolute abundance of each unique TCRbeta CDR3 rearrangement, sequence reads were collapsed and filtered. For each sample, productive Simpson clonality was calculated as the square root of Simpson's diversity index over productive rearrangements. Drawn from immuneACCESS, this table holds only the in-frame rearrangements with V and J called that TCRdb kept. Clones are partly lost; checked studies trace under half to an unresolved V gene and leave the rest unexplained. V and J calls and clone size are given by that table; D and trimming were obtained from the DNA. This sample is represented by roughly 300,000 clones; around 90% of them were singletons. Jointly, the top ten make up nearly 7% of the sample.

For this clone: The antigen it binds to is not known. The record has no base qualities; no much larger clone is one base away.

At one collaborating source in Seattle, patients were enrolled during active infection and were followed longitudinally through the course of disease. Each collaborating institution followed its own protocols to collect whole blood in K2EDTA tubes. Collaborator samples were shipped for TCRbeta analysis as frozen whole blood, isolated PBMCs, or DNA extracted from either sample type. The CDR3 goes from the cysteine to the phenylalanine over 15 residues. The sequence is cut down to CDR3 DNA, 45 bases in frame from base 1. V is cut by 3 bases and J by 4 bases, and the space between the germline ends is 16 bases. For CDR1 and CDR2, the germline V gene lists MNHNS and SASEGT.

This TCR came from a woman aged 25 to 39 with COVID-19, enrolled during active disease. The source material was peripheral blood. Recombination connected TRBV6-1 to TRBJ2-7; a tentative D match to TRBD2 spans 6 bases. The encoded CDR3 is CASSDRLGLSYEQYF. Here is the DNA: TGTGCCAGCAGTGACAGGCTAGGACTATCTTACGAGCAGTACTTC.